These 8 T cell receptor beta chains share one sample of origin, sequenced in a study of cytomegalovirus exposure and HLA in healthy donors. The PCR made use of 60 Vbeta and 13 Jbeta primers. Profiled with immunoSEQ multiplex PCR; TCRdb holds only in-frame clones, not every one. The profile covers about 130,000 clones, with about four fifths appearing a single time and 4% taken by the ten largest. Input material: PBMCs. The receptors were gathered from a woman aged 40 to 55 in good health and CMV-seronegative.

The rearrangement links TRBV27 to TRBJ2-7; 8 bases match TRBD2. This CDR3 has 17 amino acids. The V segment lost 5 bases and the J segment 5 bases; nucleotides outside the gene matches: 17. From germline, CDR1 is MNHEY and CDR2 SMNVEV (reference sequence). The CDR3 sequence is CASSPTQVAGIPHEQYF. The CDR3 DNA reads as TGTGCCAGCAGTCCCACCCAGGTAGCGGGAATCCCCCACGAGCAGTACTTC.

The chain carries TRBV4-1 and TRBJ2-7; 8 bases are a match to TRBD1. CDR3 length: 14 amino acids. The V and J ends lost 1 base and 6 bases, in that order; junction bases with no gene match: 5. Germline loops: CDR1 MGHRA, CDR2 YSYEKL. CDR3 loop: CASSQGQGAGEQYF. CDR3 sequence (DNA): TGCGCCAGCAGCCAAGGGCAGGGGGCCGGCGAGCAGTACTTC.

This clone has just a few counts. The chain is built from TRBV4-2 and TRBJ2-5, with 11 positions matching TRBD2. Per germline, CDR1 LGHNA and CDR2 YNFKEQ. J gave up 5 bases and V 1 base, and 9 bases lay outside the gene matches. This CDR3 comprises 17 residues. The CDR3 nucleotides read TGTGCCAGCAGCCAAGGGGGACGGATAGCGGGAGGGGAGACCCAGTACTTC. It codes for CASSQGGRIAGGETQYF.

The rearrangement joins TRBV21-1 to TRBJ1-5. TRBV21-1 is flagged as a pseudogene. This CDR3 spans 13 amino acids. The CDR3 sequence: CASSRRPGQPQHF. CDR3 sequence (DNA): TGTGCCAGCAGCCGAAGACCGGGTCAGCCCCAGCATTTT.

CDR3 loop: CASSLAGGRYEQFF. The DNA of the CDR3 is TGTGCCAGCAGCTTAGCGGGGGGAAGATATGAGCAGTTCTTC. The chain uses TRBV11-1 and TRBJ2-1, with TRBD2 as a possible D gene (6 bases). Germline V gene sequence: CDR1 SGHAT, CDR2 FQDESV (reference sequence). V was shortened by 0 bases and J by 8 bases, with 11 bases between the two germline ends. The CDR3 loop spans 14 amino acids.

CDR3 in amino acids: CASSQKTGSLNTEAFF. The DNA of the CDR3 is TGCGCCAGCAGCCAGAAAACCGGGAGCCTTAACACTGAAGCTTTCTTT. V gene TRBV23-1 combines with J gene TRBJ1-1; D is undetermined. TRBV23-1 is labeled an ORF, and its function is uncertain. Trimming took 6 bases from V and 2 from J, leaving 19 bases between them. The CDR3 sequence is 16 residues long.

The rearrangement joins TRBV6-6 to TRBJ1-2; 7 bases agree with TRBD1. Germline lookup yields CDR1 MNHNY and CDR2 SVGAGI (reference sequence). The CDR3 loop spans 16 amino acids. The trim removed 2 bases at V and 7 bases at J, leaving 13 bases unmatched. CDR3 region: CASSYVDPRQGGGYTF. The CDR3 DNA reads as TGTGCCAGCAGTTACGTCGACCCCAGACAGGGCGGTGGCTACACCTTC.

The chain combines TRBV11-2 with TRBJ1-2, with 7 bases matching TRBD1. CDR3 size: 15 residues. Germline trimming cut 0 bases from V and 2 bases from J; bases unmatched to any gene: 3. Germline V lookup: CDR1 SGHAT, CDR2 FQNNGV. CDR3 sequence reads: CASSLERDRNYGYTF. The CDR3 DNA reads as TGTGCCAGCAGCTTAGAGCGGGACAGAAACTATGGCTACACCTTC.